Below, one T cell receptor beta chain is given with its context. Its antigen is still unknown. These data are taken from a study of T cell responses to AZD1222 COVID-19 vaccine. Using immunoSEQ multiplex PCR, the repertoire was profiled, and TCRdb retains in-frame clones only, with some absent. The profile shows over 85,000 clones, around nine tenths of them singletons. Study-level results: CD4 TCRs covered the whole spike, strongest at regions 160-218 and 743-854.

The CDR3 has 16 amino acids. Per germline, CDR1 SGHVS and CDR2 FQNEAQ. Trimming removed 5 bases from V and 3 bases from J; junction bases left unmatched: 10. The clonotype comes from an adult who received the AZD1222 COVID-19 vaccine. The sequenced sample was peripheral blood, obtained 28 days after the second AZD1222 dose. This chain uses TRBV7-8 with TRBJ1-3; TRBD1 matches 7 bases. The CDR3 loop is CASSPLNRGGGNTIYF. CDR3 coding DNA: TGTGCCAGCAGCCCCTTAAACAGGGGCGGTGGAAACACCATATATTTT.